One T cell receptor (beta chain) is described in this entry. V was trimmed by 1 base and J by 8 bases, leaving 20 bases between them. Per germline, CDR1 MGHDK and CDR2 SYGVNS. This CDR3 comprises 16 residues. This record belongs to a study of cytomegalovirus exposure and HLA in healthy donors. 13 Jbeta primers and 60 Vbeta primers were used for the PCR. TCRdb's copy holds only in-frame clones and misses some; the assay was immunoSEQ multiplex PCR. The data hold 150,000 to 200,000 clones, with approximately 80% observed a single time. The sample taken for sequencing was PBMCs. The V gene is TRBV25-1, the J gene TRBJ1-2; D is unresolved. The clonotype comes from a young woman in good health and CMV-seropositive. DNA of the CDR3: TGTGCCAGCAGTGAATGGGAGGAGGTTTTATCGGGGGGCTACACCTTC. Its protein is CASSEWEEVLSGGYTF.